Following are 32 T cell receptor beta chains from one sample sequenced in a study of T-cell reconstitution after alpha-beta-depleted transplantation in children (dated by TCRdb to 2016 to 2018). This sample's treatment or condition label indicates: allogeneic hematopoietic cell transplantation with graft depleted of TCRalphabeta T cells and CD19 B cells. Libraries were built with PCR. The instrument given in TCRdb is Illumina HiSeq 2500. Molecular barcoding was employed in the preparation of TCR libraries, with unique molecular identifiers being used to normalize TCRbeta repertoire quantification. The public reads were reanalyzed by TCRdb: fastp trimming at Q25, MiXCR alignment, in-frame beta chains only. Entries are consolidated by CDR3 protein sequence, retaining the most common genes and DNA. The sample includes approximately 200,000 distinct CDR3 sequences, with just under 6.5% observed a single time. The ten biggest clones cover around 4.4% of the sample.

The specimen comprised PBMCs, sampled before TCRalphabeta/CD19-depleted stem cell transplant. These receptors came from a girl under three years old with combined immunodeficiency, due to receive a stem cell transplant.

This clonotype has a count of ten or more. J is TRBJ2-3 and V is TRBV12-3 or TRBV12-4; maybe TRBD1 (5 bases). With 10 bases removed from V and 9 bases from J, the gap between germline ends came to 17 bases. The CDR3 loop spans 12 amino acids. The CDR3 DNA reads TGTGCCACCACAGAGCTGGCAGGGACGCAGTATTTT. Its translation: CATTELAGTQYF.

This clonotype was detected a few times. The J gene is TRBJ1-5, the V gene TRBV28; D remains unclear. The V and J ends lost 3 bases and 6 bases respectively, with 3 bases between them. This CDR3 has 11 amino acids. CDR1 is MDHEN and CDR2 is SYDVKM in the germline V gene. DNA of the CDR3: TGTGCCAGCAGTTTCGGTCAGCCCCAGCATTTT. Translated: CASSFGQPQHF.

This clonotype has a count of ten or more. The chain joins TRBV12-3 or TRBV12-4 to TRBJ2-3, with TRBD2 as a possible D gene (6 bases). Trimming shortened V by 1 base and J by 3 bases, and 11 bases separated the two germline ends. The CDR3 length is 15 residues. For the CDR3, the DNA is TGTGCCAGCAGTTTAGGAAAGGAGGGGACAGATACGCAGTATTTT. Translation gives CASSLGKEGTDTQYF.

This clonotype was detected many times. The gene calls are TRBV29-1 and TRBJ2-1; no clear D gene. CDR1 is SQVTM and CDR2 is ANQGSEA in the germline V gene. CDR3 length: 12 amino acids. V shed 6 bases and J shed 2 bases, with 8 bases lying between them. The DNA for the CDR3 is TGCAGCGTCGACGGGCCCTACAATGAGCAGTTCTTC. Its translation: CSVDGPYNEQFF.

This clonotype has at least ten counts. The chain combines TRBV20-1 with TRBJ2-5; possibly TRBD1 or TRBD2 for D (6 bases each). Per the germline V gene, CDR1 is DFQATT and CDR2 is SNEGSKA (reference sequence). The CDR3 is 13 residues long. V was clipped by 4 bases and J by 7 bases, with 16 bases between them. The CDR3 nucleotides read TGCAGTGCTATCGGAGGGGGTCCGATGACCCAGTACTTC. Translation: CSAIGGGPMTQYF.

This clonotype was observed at least ten times. V gene TRBV9 combines with J gene TRBJ2-2, with 11 positions matching TRBD2. The CDR3 runs 16 residues. V gave up 4 bases and J gave up 2 bases; unmatched junction bases: 4. Germline V gene sequence: CDR1 SGDLS, CDR2 YYNGEE. CDR3 in amino acids: CASSPTSGGNTGELFF. In DNA, the CDR3 is TGTGCCAGCAGCCCAACTAGCGGGGGAAACACCGGGGAGCTGTTTTTT.

The CDR3 protein is CASNSGPGQVSPYEQYF. CDR3 coding DNA: TGTGCCAGCAACTCAGGACCGGGACAGGTATCCCCCTACGAGCAGTACTTC. The chain employs TRBV6-2 or TRBV6-3 and TRBJ2-7; 8 positions agree with TRBD1. The length of the CDR3 is 17 residues. The germline V gene has CDR1 MNHEY and CDR2 SVGEGT. V lost 7 bases and J lost 2; bases outside the gene matches: 16.

This clonotype was seen many times. V and J are TRBV29-1 and TRBJ2-1; D is perhaps TRBD2 (5 bases). Germline V gives CDR1 SQVTM, CDR2 ANQGSEA. Trimming shortened V by 3 bases and J by 0 bases, and 15 bases separated the two germline ends. The CDR3 covers 16 residues. The CDR3 DNA is TGCAGCGTTGAGGATCAGGCGGGTTACTCCTACAATGAGCAGTTCTTC. This codes for CSVEDQAGYSYNEQFF.

This clonotype has at least ten counts. The V gene is TRBV7-8, the J gene TRBJ2-4; D gene unclear. Germline-derived CDR1 and CDR2 are SGHVS and FQNEAQ. This CDR3 has 14 residues. Trimming left V 4 bases short and J 7 bases short, with 14 bases between. The CDR3 here is CASSSTQDVNIQYF. CDR3 bases: TGTGCCAGCAGCTCAACCCAAGACGTGAACATTCAGTACTTC.

This clonotype was recorded many times. The rearrangement uses TRBV4-2 and TRBJ1-1; D is uncertain. Germline V lookup: CDR1 LGHNA, CDR2 YNFKEQ. The CDR3 sequence is 14 residues long. V lost 6 bases to trimming and J lost 2 bases, with 13 bases between them. The CDR3 sequence is CASRAVGPNTEAFF. For the CDR3, the DNA is TGTGCCAGCAGGGCAGTAGGTCCAAACACTGAAGCTTTCTTT.

This clonotype was recorded many times. This rearrangement joins TRBV7-2 to TRBJ2-3; TRBD2 matches at 10 bases. Germline V lookup: CDR1 SGHTA, CDR2 FQGNSA. V was pared by 5 bases and J by 2 bases, with 4 bases of the junction left unmatched. This CDR3 is built from 15 residues. This CDR3 reads CASSRTSGHTDTQYF. In DNA form, the CDR3 reads TGTGCCAGCAGCCGGACTAGCGGACACACAGATACGCAGTATTTT.

This clonotype was found many times. The genes are TRBV6-6 and TRBJ2-7; D ambiguous. V was pared by 2 bases and J by 2 bases, with 7 bases between. Per the germline V gene, CDR1 is MNHNY and CDR2 is SVGAGI (reference sequence). The CDR3 loop spans 13 amino acids. The CDR3 coding sequence is TGTGCCAGCAGTTACGGCGGAACCTACGAGCAGTACTTC. Protein sequence: CASSYGGTYEQYF.

This clonotype was seen at least ten times. This chain connects TRBV21-1 to TRBJ2-7. TRBV21-1 is marked as a pseudogene. This CDR3 is built from 16 residues. The CDR3 protein is CASSKAPETSSYEQYF. In nucleotides, the CDR3 is TGTGCCAGCAGCAAAGCGCCGGAGACCAGCTCCTACGAGCAGTACTTC.

This clonotype was picked up many times. This chain connects TRBV20-1 to TRBJ2-7, with 7 bases that match TRBD1. The germline V gene has CDR1 DFQATT and CDR2 SNEGSKA (reference sequence). The CDR3 has 14 amino acids. The V and J ends lost 6 bases and 2 bases, in that order; junction bases with no gene match: 10. In nucleotides, the CDR3 is TGCAGTGCCGACAGGGTCGGAACGACCTACGAGCAGTACTTC. Protein: CSADRVGTTYEQYF.

This clonotype was observed at least ten times. This chain connects TRBV28 to TRBJ2-7; 7 bases fit TRBD2. Germline assignment: CDR1 MDHEN and CDR2 SYDVKM. The CDR3 covers 15 residues. The V segment lost 6 bases and the J segment 2 bases; nucleotides outside the gene matches: 10. In nucleotides, the CDR3 is TGTGCCAGCAGCCTCGGGTGGGAGGGCACCTACGAGCAGTACTTC. It is translated as CASSLGWEGTYEQYF. The entire variable domain, with the rest obtained from reference TRBV28 and TRBJ2-7, is as follows: DVKVTQSSRYLVKRTGEKVFLECVQDMDHENMFWYRQDPGLGLRLIYFSYDVKMKEKGDIPEGYSVSREKKERFSLILESASTNQTSMYLCASSLGWEGTYEQYFGPGTRLTVT.

This clonotype was observed many times. The gene calls are TRBV28 and TRBJ2-3; D uncertain. This CDR3 is built from 15 residues. V was trimmed by 3 bases and J by 4 bases, leaving 14 bases between them. The germline CDR1 and CDR2 sequences are MDHEN and SYDVKM. The CDR3 DNA is TGTGCCAGCAGTTTTCGATTTAAGGAAGCAGATACGCAGTATTTT. This encodes CASSFRFKEADTQYF.

In its sample, this clonotype was seen many times. J is TRBJ2-3 and V is TRBV7-2; D call uncertain. This CDR3 has 11 residues. CDR1 SGHTA and CDR2 FQGNSA come from the germline V gene. Trimming left V 5 bases short and J 5 bases short, with 5 bases between. This CDR3 reads CASSPQDTQYF. Here the CDR3 DNA reads TGTGCCAGCAGCCCCCAAGATACGCAGTATTTT. Full variable domain (outside the CDR3, taken from reference TRBV7-2 and TRBJ2-3): GAGVSQSPSNKVTEKGKDVELRCDPISGHTALYWYRQSLGQGLEFLIYFQGNSAPDKSGLPSDRFSAERTGGSVSTLTIQRTQQEDSAVYLCASSPQDTQYFGPGTRLTVL.

This clonotype was observed at least ten times. This chain joins TRBV18 and TRBJ2-3, with TRBD2 matching over 11 bases. This CDR3 region has 18 residues. V lost 1 base and J lost 0; bases outside the gene matches: 6. CDR1 is KGHSH and CDR2 is LQKENI in the germline V gene. The CDR3, as DNA: TGTGCCAGCTCACCACGTGTGACTAGCGGGACTAGCACAGATACGCAGTATTTT. It yields the protein CASSPRVTSGTSTDTQYF. Full variable domain (remainder filled in from reference TRBV18 and TRBJ2-3): NAGVMQNPRHLVRRRGQEARLRCSPMKGHSHVYWYRQLPEEGLKFMVYLQKENIIDESGMPKERFSAEFPKEGPSILRIQQVVRGDSAAYFCASSPRVTSGTSTDTQYFGPGTRLTVL.

This clonotype has at least ten counts. The J gene is TRBJ1-3, the V gene TRBV20-1, with unresolved D. V was trimmed by 1 base and J by 4 bases, leaving 11 bases between them. From germline, CDR1 is DFQATT and CDR2 SNEGSKA (reference sequence). The CDR3 is made up of 14 amino acids. CDR3 bases: TGCAGTGCTAGAGGGGAGTTCTCGGGAAACACCATATATTTT. This gives the protein CSARGEFSGNTIYF.

This clonotype came up many times. V usage is TRBV13 and J usage is TRBJ2-7, with 7 nucleotides matching TRBD1. J was trimmed by 1 base and V by 2 bases; bases with no gene match: 5. The length of the CDR3 is 15 residues. Germline V gene data show CDR1 as PRHDT and CDR2 as FYEKMQ (reference sequence). The CDR3 loop reads CASSLYTGASYEQYF. In DNA, the CDR3 is TGTGCCAGCAGCTTATATACAGGGGCATCCTACGAGCAGTACTTC.

This clonotype was counted ten times or more. The chain couples TRBV19 to TRBJ2-3; 7 bases are shared with TRBD2. The V gene end was trimmed by 8 bases and the J gene end by 0 bases; junction bases not matched to a gene: 8. Germline lookup yields CDR1 LNHDA and CDR2 SQIVND (reference sequence). The CDR3 extends over 15 amino acids. CDR3 DNA sequence: TGTGCCAGTGGACCTAGCGGATCTAGCACAGATACGCAGTATTTT. It encodes CASGPSGSSTDTQYF.

This clonotype was detected ten times or more. The chain is built from TRBV29-1 and TRBJ2-7; D possibly uses TRBD1 or TRBD2 (6 bases each). The V gene lost 2 bases and the J gene lost 1 base, with 15 bases spanning the gap. The CDR3 is 15 amino acids. Germline loops: CDR1 SQVTM, CDR2 ANQGSEA. In nucleotides, the CDR3 is TGCAGCGTTGAAAGAGAGGGGGGCCATTCCTACGAGCAGTACTTC. It encodes CSVEREGGHSYEQYF.

The table lists this clonotype with many counts. V gene TRBV6-2 or TRBV6-3 combines with J gene TRBJ1-1, with a weak D call TRBD1 (6 bases). V lost 0 bases to trimming and J lost 10 bases, with 12 bases between them. This CDR3 region has 13 residues. Germline V lookup: CDR1 MNHEY, CDR2 SVGEGT. For the CDR3, the DNA is TGTGCCAGCAGTTACTCACCAGGGACAAGAGCTTTCTTT. Encoded protein: CASSYSPGTRAFF.

A few counts support this clonotype. The chain links TRBV28 to TRBJ1-5; D is uncertain. Germline CDR1 and CDR2: MDHEN and SYDVKM. Trimming took off 6 bases at V and 7 bases at J, with 16 bases between the two ends. This CDR3 comprises 14 residues. For the CDR3, the DNA is TGTGCCAGCAGAATTGAGGGTTCGGTCCAGCCCCAGCATTTT. Translated, it gives CASRIEGSVQPQHF.

This clonotype was observed many times. This sequence joins TRBV7-8 and TRBJ2-5; TRBD2 agrees at 9 bases. The CDR3 runs to 17 residues. Looked up from germline, CDR1 is SGHVS and CDR2 is FQNEAQ. V shed 2 bases and J 4 bases; nucleotides not matched to a gene: 11. The CDR3 DNA reads TGTGCCAGCAGCTTACGCAAGCGGGGGGCCAAGGGAGAGACCCAGTACTTC. This sequence encodes CASSLRKRGAKGETQYF.

This clonotype has ten or more counts. The chain couples TRBV6-5 to TRBJ2-3; D is uncertain. Germline-derived CDR1 and CDR2 are MNHEY and SVGAGI. The V gene lost 7 bases and the J gene lost 2 bases, with 13 bases spanning the gap. This CDR3 comprises 14 residues. As DNA, the CDR3 is TGTGCCAGCACCCTACTGTTTTACACAGATACGCAGTATTTT. Translating it yields CASTLLFYTDTQYF.

In its sample, this clonotype was seen many times. This chain connects TRBV7-6 to TRBJ2-5, with 7 bases that match TRBD1. Germline V gives CDR1 SGHVS, CDR2 FNYEAQ. The CDR3 consists of 16 residues. V was clipped by 0 bases and J by 2 bases; unmatched bases: 6. DNA for the CDR3: TGTGCCAGCAGCTTAGCCGCGACAGGGATACAAGAGACCCAGTACTTC. This encodes CASSLAATGIQETQYF.

This clonotype was found many times. V usage is TRBV20-1 and J usage is TRBJ1-1; tentatively, D is TRBD1 (5 bases). The V gene's germline CDR1 is DFQATT and CDR2 SNEGSKA (reference sequence). Trimming removed 2 bases from V and 1 base from J, with 11 bases in between. The CDR3 sequence is 14 residues long. This CDR3 reads CSARKVTGNTEAFF. The CDR3 bases are TGCAGTGCTAGAAAAGTAACAGGGAACACTGAAGCTTTCTTT.

This clonotype was counted many times. This chain joins TRBV9 and TRBJ2-5, with D perhaps TRBD2 (5 bases). This CDR3 has 12 residues. The ends were cut back, 4 bases at V and 5 bases at J, with 9 bases in the middle. Germline V CDR1 and CDR2: SGDLS, YYNGEE. The chain's CDR3 is CASSRDHETQYF. CDR3 sequence (DNA): TGTGCCAGCAGCCGGGATCATGAGACCCAGTACTTC.

This clonotype came up many times. This may be a read error: a much more frequent sequence differs by one nucleotide. The chain joins TRBV7-8 to TRBJ2-2; D remains ambiguous. The CDR3 sequence is 11 residues long. V was pared by 2 bases and J by 7 bases, with 2 bases between. From germline, CDR1 is SGHVS and CDR2 FQNEAQ. CDR3 DNA sequence: TGTGCCAGCAGCTTACACGGGGAGCTGTTTTTT. This encodes CASSLHGELFF.

This clonotype was picked up many times. The V gene is TRBV27, the J gene TRBJ2-7; D is possibly TRBD1 or TRBD2 (5 bases each). With 0 bases removed from V and 2 bases from J, the gap between germline ends came to 11 bases. CDR1 is MNHEY, CDR2 SMNVEV, per germline (reference sequence). The CDR3 runs to 15 residues. The CDR3 coding sequence is TGTGCCAGCAGTTTATCCCCTGGGGACCCCTACGAGCAGTACTTC. It is translated as CASSLSPGDPYEQYF.

This clonotype was observed at least ten times. The V call is TRBV12-3 or TRBV12-4, the J call TRBJ2-7; 9 bases fit TRBD1. Trimming cost V 8 bases and J 5 bases; bases outside gene matches: 16. The CDR3 has 16 residues. The CDR3 DNA follows: TGTGCCAGCTCCTCTTCGGGACAGGGAAGGCTCAACGAGCAGTACTTC. It codes for CASSSSGQGRLNEQYF.